Sequencing of this T cell receptor (beta chain) was carried out in a study of T cell responses to AZD1222 COVID-19 vaccine. TCRdb's table, derived via immunoSEQ multiplex PCR, lists solely in-frame clones and lacks some. Of about 180,000 clones listed, 94% were seen once; the top ten hold more than 1.5%. Study findings and constraints: The repertoires were collected only after the peak T cell response. Among the donors, most were white British and more were female, and clonal diversity was possibly underestimated.

Of note for this clone: What it recognizes is unknown.

The V gene end was trimmed by 5 bases and the J gene end by 5 bases; junction bases not matched to a gene: 11. The CDR3 is made up of 16 amino acids. Germline CDR1 and CDR2: MNHEY and SMNVEV (reference sequence). The analysis combined second doses at about 4 or about 12 weeks. The TCR originated in an adult who received the AZD1222 COVID-19 vaccine. This specimen was peripheral blood, taken 28 days after the second AZD1222 dose. The chain combines TRBV27 with TRBJ2-7; 11 bases match TRBD2. The CDR3 bases are TGTGCCAGCAGTCTCTATCTAGCGGGAGGCATCAACGAGCAGTACTTC. This sequence encodes CASSLYLAGGINEQYF.